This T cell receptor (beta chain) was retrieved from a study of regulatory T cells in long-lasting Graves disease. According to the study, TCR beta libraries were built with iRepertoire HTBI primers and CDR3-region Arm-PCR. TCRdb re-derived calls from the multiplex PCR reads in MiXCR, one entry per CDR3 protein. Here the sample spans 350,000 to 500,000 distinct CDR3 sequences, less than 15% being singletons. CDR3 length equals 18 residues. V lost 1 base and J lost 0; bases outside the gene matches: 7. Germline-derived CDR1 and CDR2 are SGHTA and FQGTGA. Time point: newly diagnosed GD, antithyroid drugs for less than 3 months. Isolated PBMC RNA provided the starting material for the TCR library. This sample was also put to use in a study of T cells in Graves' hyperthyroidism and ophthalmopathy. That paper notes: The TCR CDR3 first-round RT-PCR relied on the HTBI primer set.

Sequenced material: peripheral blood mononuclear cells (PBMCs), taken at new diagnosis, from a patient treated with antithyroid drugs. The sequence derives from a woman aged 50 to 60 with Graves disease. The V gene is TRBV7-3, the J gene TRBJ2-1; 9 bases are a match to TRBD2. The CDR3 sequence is CASSLKVASGTSYNEQFF. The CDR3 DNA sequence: TGTGCCAGCAGCTTAAAGGTGGCTAGCGGGACCTCCTACAATGAGCAGTTCTTC.